Listed here are 11 T cell receptor beta chains from one sample, sequenced in a study of lymphopenia after photon versus proton radiotherapy. Measured with immunoSEQ multiplex PCR; TCRdb has only the in-frame clones, and not every one. This sample has about 58,000 clones, with 70% to 85% found just once. The sample was peripheral blood, taken from a patient treated with proton-based radiotherapy. The receptors come from a man between 60 and 75 years old with pancreatic cancer.

This sequence joins TRBV18 and TRBJ2-2; TRBD2 might be the D (6 bases). CDR1 KGHSH and CDR2 LQKENI come from the germline V gene. There are 15 residues in the CDR3. Trimming cost V 4 bases and J 6 bases, with 15 bases left between them. CDR3 sequence reads: CASSLGVAGSGELFF. The DNA of the CDR3 is TGTGCCAGCTCACTCGGGGTCGCGGGATCCGGGGAGCTGTTTTTT. Full variable domain (missing parts from reference TRBV18 and TRBJ2-2): NAGVMQNPRHLVRRRGQEARLRCSPMKGHSHVYWYRQLPEEGLKFMVYLQKENIIDESGMPKERFSAEFPKEGPSILRIQQVVRGDSAAYFCASSLGVAGSGELFFGEGSRLTVL.

The V call is TRBV29-1, the J call TRBJ2-7, with a possible D match to TRBD1 (5 bases). The CDR3 totals 11 residues. V lost 3 bases and J lost 6, with 9 bases in between. Germline-derived CDR1 and CDR2 are SQVTM and ANQGSEA. The chain's CDR3 is CSVDQGREQYF. The CDR3 DNA sequence: TGCAGCGTTGACCAGGGTCGCGAGCAGTACTTC.

The gene calls are TRBV19 and TRBJ1-5, with TRBD1 as a possible D gene (5 bases). The CDR3 extends over 14 amino acids. V was pared by 3 bases and J by 9 bases, with 15 bases between. Germline V gene lookup returns CDR1 LNHDA and CDR2 SQIVND (reference sequence). The DNA for the CDR3 is TGTGCCAGTAGTATCGCCGGGGGAAACACGCCCCAGCATTTT. It specifies CASSIAGGNTPQHF.

This sequence joins TRBV7-2 and TRBJ1-2; weak D call: TRBD1 (5 bases). This CDR3 is 14 amino acids long. V was shortened by 3 bases and J by 4 bases, with 12 bases between the two germline ends. CDR1 is SGHTA, CDR2 FQGNSA, per germline. CDR3 DNA: TGTGCCAGCAGCTTGAGGGATAGGGGCTATGGCTACACCTTC. Translated, it gives CASSLRDRGYGYTF.

The chain joins TRBV28 to TRBJ2-1; perhaps TRBD1 as D (6 bases). The germline V and J ends were trimmed by 4 bases and 15 bases, with 13 bases remaining between them. The length of the CDR3 is 11 residues. Germline assignment: CDR1 MDHEN and CDR2 SYDVKM. CDR3 bases: TGTGCCAGCAGTTCCCGACAGGTAGCGTTCTTC. It translates to CASSSRQVAFF.

The count of this clone is one. The chain combines TRBV19 with TRBJ1-4; D ambiguous. V lost 6 bases and J lost 4, with 15 bases in between. From germline, CDR1 is LNHDA and CDR2 SQIVND (reference sequence). CDR3 length: 15 amino acids. The CDR3 here is CASRPRAGLNEKLFF. The CDR3 DNA sequence: TGTGCCAGTAGACCCCGGGCAGGCCTTAATGAAAAACTGTTTTTT.

The gene calls are TRBV23-1 and TRBJ2-7, with 9 positions matching TRBD1. TRBV23-1 is an ORF, and what it does is uncertain. J lost 2 bases, V lost 4 bases, and 3 bases had no gene match. The CDR3 runs 14 residues. The CDR3 DNA follows: TGCGCCAGCAGTCCCGGGACAGGGCCCTACGAGCAGTACTTC. It specifies CASSPGTGPYEQYF.

V gene TRBV30 combines with J gene TRBJ2-2; D is uncertain. The CDR3 spans 11 residues. CDR1 and CDR2 from the germline V gene are GTSNPN and SVGIG (reference sequence). The germline V and J ends were trimmed by 6 bases and 2 bases, with 4 bases remaining between them. The CDR3 here is CACGNTGELFF. The DNA of the CDR3 is TGTGCCTGCGGAAACACCGGGGAGCTGTTTTTT.

The CDR3 sequence: CASSLAGLPNYGYTF. The CDR3 DNA sequence: TGCGCCAGCAGCTTGGCGGGACTACCTAACTATGGCTACACCTTC. The chain combines TRBV5-1 with TRBJ1-2; TRBD1 might be the D (5 bases). This CDR3 has 15 amino acids. Germline V lookup: CDR1 SGHRS, CDR2 YFSETQ. Trimming cost V 0 bases and J 0 bases, with 9 bases left between them.

The chain has TRBV11-3 and TRBJ2-7; 8 bases are shared with TRBD2. The ends lost 6 bases at V and 5 bases at J; junction bases unmatched: 12. The germline CDR1 and CDR2 sequences are SGHNT and YENEEA. This CDR3 contains 15 residues. In DNA, the CDR3 is TGTGCCAGCAGTCAGGGACGGGGGGGAGTGGACGAGCAGTACTTC. It is translated as CASSQGRGGVDEQYF.

The chain has TRBV7-9 and TRBJ2-5; TRBD2 matches 7 bases. This CDR3 has 14 residues. With V trimmed by 5 bases and J by 2 bases, 5 bases remained unmatched. Germline assignment: CDR1 SEHNR and CDR2 FQNEAQ (reference sequence). CDR3 bases: TGTGCCAGCAGCCCCGCCGGGAGGCAAGAGACCCAGTACTTC. Translated: CASSPAGRQETQYF. Full variable domain (remainder filled in from reference TRBV7-9 and TRBJ2-5): DTGVSQNPRHKITKRGQNVTFRCDPISEHNRLYWYRQTLGQGPEFLTYFQNEAQLEKSRLLSDRFSAERPKGSFSTLEIQRTEQGDSAMYLCASSPAGRQETQYFGPGTRLLVL.